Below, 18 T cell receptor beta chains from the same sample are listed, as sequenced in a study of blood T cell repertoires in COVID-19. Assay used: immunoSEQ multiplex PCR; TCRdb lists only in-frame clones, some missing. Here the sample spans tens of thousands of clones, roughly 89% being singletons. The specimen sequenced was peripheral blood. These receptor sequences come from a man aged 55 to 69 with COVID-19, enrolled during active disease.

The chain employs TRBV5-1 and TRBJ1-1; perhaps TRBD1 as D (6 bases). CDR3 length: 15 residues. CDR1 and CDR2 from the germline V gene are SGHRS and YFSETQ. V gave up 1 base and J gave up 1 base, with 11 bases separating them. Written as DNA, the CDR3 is TGCGCCAGCAGCTTGTTCGGGGGGCCGAACACTGAAGCTTTCTTT. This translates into CASSLFGGPNTEAFF.

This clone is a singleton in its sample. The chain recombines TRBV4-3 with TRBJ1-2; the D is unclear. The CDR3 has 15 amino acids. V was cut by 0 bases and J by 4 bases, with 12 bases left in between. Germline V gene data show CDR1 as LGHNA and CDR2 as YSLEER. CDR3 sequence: CASSQDYTVRYGYTF. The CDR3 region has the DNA TGCGCCAGCAGCCAAGACTATACAGTACGCTATGGCTACACCTTC.

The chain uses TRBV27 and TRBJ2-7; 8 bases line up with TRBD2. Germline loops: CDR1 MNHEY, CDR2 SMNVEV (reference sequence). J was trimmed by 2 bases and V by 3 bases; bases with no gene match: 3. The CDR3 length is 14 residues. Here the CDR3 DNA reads TGTGCCAGCAGTTTTCGGGAGGGACCCTACGAGCAGTACTTC. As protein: CASSFREGPYEQYF.

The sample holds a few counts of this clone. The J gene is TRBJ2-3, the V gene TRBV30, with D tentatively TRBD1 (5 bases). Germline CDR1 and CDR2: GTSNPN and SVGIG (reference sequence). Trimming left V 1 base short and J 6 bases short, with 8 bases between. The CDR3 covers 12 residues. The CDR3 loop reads CAWSGAGDTQYF. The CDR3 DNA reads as TGTGCCTGGAGTGGAGCAGGGGATACGCAGTATTTT.

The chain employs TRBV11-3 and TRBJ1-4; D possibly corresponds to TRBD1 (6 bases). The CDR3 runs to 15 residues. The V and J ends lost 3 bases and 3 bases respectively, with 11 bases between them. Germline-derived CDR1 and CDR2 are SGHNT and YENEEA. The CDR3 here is CASSLLGGPNEKLFF. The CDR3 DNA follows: TGTGCCAGCAGCTTGCTGGGGGGGCCTAATGAAAAACTGTTTTTT.

The CDR3 protein is CASSPLAGVNEQFF. For the CDR3, the DNA is TGTGCCAGCAGCCCGCTAGCGGGAGTCAATGAGCAGTTCTTC. J is TRBJ2-1 and V is TRBV3-1 (or the pseudogene TRBV3-2), with 10 nucleotides matching TRBD2. J was trimmed by 6 bases and V by 4 bases; bases with no gene match: 3. Germline values: CDR1 LGHDT, CDR2 YNNKEL (reference sequence). The CDR3 extends over 14 amino acids.

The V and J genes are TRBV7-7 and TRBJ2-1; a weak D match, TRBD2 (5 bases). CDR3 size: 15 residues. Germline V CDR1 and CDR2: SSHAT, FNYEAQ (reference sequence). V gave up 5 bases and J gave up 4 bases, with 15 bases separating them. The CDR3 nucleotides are TGTGCCAGCAGCCGGGCGATTGGACTGTACAATGAGCAGTTCTTC. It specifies CASSRAIGLYNEQFF.

Here the CDR3 DNA reads TGTGCCAGCAGCCTGACAGAAAATGAAGCTTTCTTT. Translation gives CASSLTENEAFF. The chain is built from TRBV9 and TRBJ1-1; possible D gene TRBD1, 5 bases. The V end lost 4 bases, the J end lost 7 bases, and 11 bases lay between the germline ends. This CDR3 region has 12 residues. The V gene's germline CDR1 is SGDLS and CDR2 YYNGEE.

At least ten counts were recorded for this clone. The CDR3 DNA is TGTGCCAGTACTGGACAGCTTAATCAGCCCCAGCATTTT. Translating it yields CASTGQLNQPQHF. This chain connects TRBV2 to TRBJ1-5; D is perhaps TRBD1 (6 bases). Germline V CDR1 and CDR2: SNHLY, FYNNEI. CDR3 length equals 13 residues. V was trimmed by 9 bases and J by 4 bases, leaving 13 bases between them.

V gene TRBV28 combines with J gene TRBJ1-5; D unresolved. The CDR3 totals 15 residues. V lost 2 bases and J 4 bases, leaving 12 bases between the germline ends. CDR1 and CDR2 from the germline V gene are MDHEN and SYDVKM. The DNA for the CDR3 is TGTGCCAGCAGTTTACGGGGAGGTCTTAATCAGCCCCAGCATTTT. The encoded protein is CASSLRGGLNQPQHF.

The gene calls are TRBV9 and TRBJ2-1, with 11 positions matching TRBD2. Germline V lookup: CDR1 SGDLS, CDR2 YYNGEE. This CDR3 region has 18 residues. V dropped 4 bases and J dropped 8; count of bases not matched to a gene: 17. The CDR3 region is CASSPNPLLAGVTYEQFF. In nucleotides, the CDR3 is TGTGCCAGCAGCCCTAACCCCCTACTAGCGGGAGTTACCTATGAGCAGTTCTTC.

CDR3 in amino acids: CASSLFRNTEAFF. The CDR3, as DNA: TGTGCCAGCAGTTTATTTAGGAACACTGAAGCTTTCTTT. The chain employs TRBV27 and TRBJ1-1; D is undetermined. V was shortened by 1 base and J by 1 base, with 4 bases between the two germline ends. The V gene's germline CDR1 is MNHEY and CDR2 SMNVEV (reference sequence). CDR3 size: 13 residues.

This CDR3 reads CSVPVRGEGIMNTEAFF. For the CDR3, the DNA is TGCAGCGTCCCGGTCCGGGGAGAAGGAATCATGAACACTGAAGCTTTCTTT. The rearrangement uses TRBV29-1 and TRBJ1-1; D unclear. CDR3 length equals 17 residues. The ends were cut back, 6 bases at V and 0 bases at J, with 23 bases in the middle. Looked up from germline, CDR1 is SQVTM and CDR2 is ANQGSEA.

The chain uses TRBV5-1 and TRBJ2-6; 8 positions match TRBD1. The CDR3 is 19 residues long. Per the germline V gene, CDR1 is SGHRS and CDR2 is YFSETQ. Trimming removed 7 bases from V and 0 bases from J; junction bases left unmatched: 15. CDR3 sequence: CASAQASRGPSSGANVLTF. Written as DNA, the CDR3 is TGCGCCAGCGCCCAAGCCTCCAGGGGGCCCAGCTCTGGGGCCAACGTCCTGACTTTC.

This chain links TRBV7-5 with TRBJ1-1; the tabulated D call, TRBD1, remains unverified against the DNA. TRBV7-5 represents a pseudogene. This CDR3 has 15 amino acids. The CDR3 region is CVRSLSTIRRTEAFF. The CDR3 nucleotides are TGTGTCAGAAGCCTTTCGACAATTAGGCGCACTGAAGCTTTCTTT.

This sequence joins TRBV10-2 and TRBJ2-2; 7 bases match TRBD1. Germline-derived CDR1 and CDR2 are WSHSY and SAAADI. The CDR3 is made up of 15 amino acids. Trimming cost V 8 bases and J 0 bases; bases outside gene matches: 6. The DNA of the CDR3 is TGCGCCAGCCACAGGGGCGAAGCGAACACCGGGGAGCTGTTTTTT. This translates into CASHRGEANTGELFF.

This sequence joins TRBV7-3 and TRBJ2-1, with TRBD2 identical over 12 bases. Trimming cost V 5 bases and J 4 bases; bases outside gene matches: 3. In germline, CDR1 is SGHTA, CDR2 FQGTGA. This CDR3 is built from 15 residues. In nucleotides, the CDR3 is TGTGCCAGCAGCCACGGACTAGCGGGATACAATGAGCAGTTCTTC. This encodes CASSHGLAGYNEQFF.

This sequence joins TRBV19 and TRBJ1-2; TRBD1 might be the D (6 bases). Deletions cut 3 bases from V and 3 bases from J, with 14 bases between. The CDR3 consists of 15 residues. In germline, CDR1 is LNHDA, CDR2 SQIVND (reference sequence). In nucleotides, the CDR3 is TGTGCCAGTAGTATTTACGGACAGTCAGACTATGGCTACACCTTC. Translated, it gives CASSIYGQSDYGYTF.